The clone carrying this T cell receptor beta chain was recorded a few times. This sample is drawn from a study of response to subunit inactivated influenza vaccine. TCRdb re-called the RT-PCR reads with MiXCR, one entry per CDR3 protein. The sample yields 650,000 to 800,000 distinct CDR3 sequences, roughly 20% seen once. V was cut by 2 bases and J by 7 bases, with 14 bases left in between. Looked up from germline, CDR1 is GTSNPN and CDR2 is SVGIG (reference sequence). The CDR3 extends over 14 amino acids. The chain uses TRBV30 and TRBJ2-2; no definite D call. The clonotype was recovered from a man aged 50 to 60 who received an inactivated influenza vaccine. The input for sequencing was PBMCs from blood, taken more than 4 days after vaccination. DNA for the CDR3: TGTGCCTGGAGTATCGGTCAGGATTTCGGGGAGCTGTTTTTT. Its translation: CAWSIGQDFGELFF.